This T cell receptor (beta chain) emerged from a study of T cell responses to AZD1222 COVID-19 vaccine. The table lists this clone with a few counts. The antigen is undetermined. Study-level points and caveats: A mostly white British donor set with more females was recruited, and clonal diversity was possibly underestimated.

The V and J ends lost 7 bases and 0 bases respectively, with 15 bases between them. Germline loops: CDR1 SQVTM, CDR2 ANQGSEA. The CDR3 runs 14 residues. Data came from immunoSEQ multiplex PCR; TCRdb stores just in-frame clones and leaves some out. The table includes some 190,000 clones, approximately 94% detected once. The V and J genes are TRBV29-1 and TRBJ1-2, with D possibly matching TRBD1 (5 bases). This clonotype originated in an adult who received the MenACWY meningococcal vaccine as a control. Sequencing used peripheral blood, obtained 28 days after the second dose of the MenACWY control vaccine. The CDR3 loop reads CSATAGLTNYGYTF. The DNA for the CDR3 is TGCAGCGCTACAGCAGGGCTTACTAACTATGGCTACACCTTC.